Each of the 27 T cell receptor beta chains below was sequenced from the same sample in a study of blood T cell repertoires in COVID-19. TCRdb's table, derived via immunoSEQ multiplex PCR, lists solely in-frame clones and lacks some. The data contain roughly 250,000 clones, roughly 90% of them singletons. Sample: peripheral blood. These receptors were collected from a man aged 30-40 years with acute or convalescent COVID-19.

Comment on this clone: Germline is not matched at one junction end, which may reflect a read error. This chain links TRBV25-1 with TRBJ1-4, with 7 bases aligning to TRBD1. Germline V lookup: CDR1 MGHDK, CDR2 SYGVNS. The CDR3 extends over 12 amino acids. DNA of the CDR3: TGTGCCAGCAGTGAATATTTGGGGACAGTAGTTTTT. It codes for CASSEYLGTVVF.

This clone came up once. The chain joins TRBV6-5 to TRBJ2-4; D is uncertain. V gave up 0 bases and J gave up 1 base, with 10 bases separating them. The length of the CDR3 is 16 residues. Germline CDR1 reads MNHEY; CDR2 reads SVGAGI. CDR3 coding DNA: TGTGCCAGCAGTTACTCGTTATTACAGGCCAAAAACATTCAGTACTTC. Amino acids: CASSYSLLQAKNIQYF.

The J gene is TRBJ2-2, the V gene TRBV28; 9 positions match TRBD2. V lost 3 bases and J lost 1; bases outside the gene matches: 6. From germline, CDR1 is MDHEN and CDR2 SYDVKM. This CDR3 region has 17 residues. CDR3 DNA sequence: TGTGCCAGCAGTTTGTGGGGGACTAGCCGGAACACCGGGGAGCTGTTTTTT. Residues: CASSLWGTSRNTGELFF.

This chain connects TRBV2 to TRBJ2-1; tentative D call: TRBD1 (5 bases). Germline V gene data show CDR1 as SNHLY and CDR2 as FYNNEI. Trimming removed 3 bases at V and 2 bases at J, with 14 bases between. The CDR3 spans 16 residues. CDR3 amino acids: CASSDSGHYPYNEQFF. The DNA of the CDR3 is TGTGCCAGCAGTGATTCCGGACACTACCCCTACAATGAGCAGTTCTTC. The full variable domain, in which reference TRBV2 and TRBJ2-1 provide the parts outside the CDR3, is EPEVTQTPSHQVTQMGQEVILRCVPISNHLYFYWYRQILGQKVEFLVSFYNNEISEKSEIFDDQFSVERPDGSNFTLKIRSTKLEDSAMYFCASSDSGHYPYNEQFFGPGTRLTVL.

V is TRBV7-2 and J is TRBJ1-1, with D perhaps TRBD1 (6 bases). V lost 2 bases and J lost 4, with 14 bases in between. Germline V lookup: CDR1 SGHTA, CDR2 FQGNSA. The CDR3 runs 15 residues. The CDR3 DNA is TGTGCCAGCAGCTTAATCTACAGGGAGACCACTGAAGCTTTCTTT. This translates into CASSLIYRETTEAFF. The full variable domain, rest sourced from reference TRBV7-2 and TRBJ1-1, is GAGVSQSPSNKVTEKGKDVELRCDPISGHTALYWYRQSLGQGLEFLIYFQGNSAPDKSGLPSDRFSAERTGGSVSTLTIQRTQQEDSAVYLCASSLIYRETTEAFFGQGTRLTVV.

The CDR3 DNA follows: TGTGCCACCAGCGGACAGGGTTGGGAGAACACCGGGGAGCTGTTTTTT. Residues: CATSGQGWENTGELFF. The chain employs TRBV15 and TRBJ2-2; TRBD1 aligns across 8 bases. V trimming: 5 bases; J trimming: 1 base; junction bases outside the gene matches: 6. Germline assignment: CDR1 LNHNV and CDR2 YYDKDF (reference sequence). CDR3 size: 16 residues.

The gene calls are TRBV29-1 and TRBJ1-2, with 7 bases aligning to TRBD1. In germline, CDR1 is SQVTM, CDR2 ANQGSEA. The CDR3 runs 12 residues. J lost 4 bases, V lost 7 bases, and 6 bases had no gene match. CDR3 bases: TGCAGCGACGGGGACAGTACCTATGGCTACACCTTC. Amino acids: CSDGDSTYGYTF.

The chain uses TRBV28 and TRBJ1-2; the match to TRBD1 covers 7 bases. CDR3 length: 16 amino acids. Germline trimming cut 3 bases from V and 7 bases from J; bases unmatched to any gene: 14. Germline V gene data show CDR1 as MDHEN and CDR2 as SYDVKM. The CDR3, as DNA: TGTGCCAGCAGTTTGGGGACAGTGGGACAGTCGAGTGGCTACACCTTC. Its protein is CASSLGTVGQSSGYTF.

This clone was seen a few times. This chain links TRBV18 with TRBJ2-1, with 9 bases lining up with TRBD1. The CDR3 runs to 12 residues. Germline lookup yields CDR1 KGHSH and CDR2 LQKENI. The CDR3, as DNA: TGTGCTACCGGGACAGGGATTAATGAGCAGTTCTTC. Translating gives CATGTGINEQFF.

In its sample, this clone was seen once. The chain uses TRBV27 and TRBJ2-5; D is uncertain. V shed 6 bases and J shed 2 bases, with 10 bases lying between them. The CDR3 loop spans 13 amino acids. Germline assignment: CDR1 MNHEY and CDR2 SMNVEV (reference sequence). The CDR3 here is CASSSPLQETQYF. The CDR3 nucleotides are TGTGCCAGCAGCTCCCCCCTTCAAGAGACCCAGTACTTC.

The chain uses TRBV19 and TRBJ2-7; weak D call: TRBD1 (6 bases). This CDR3 is 14 amino acids long. Trimming took off 5 bases at V and 0 bases at J, with 11 bases between the two ends. Germline CDR1 is LNHDA and CDR2 is SQIVND (reference sequence). The CDR3 is CASSSDSFSYEQYF. CDR3 DNA sequence: TGTGCCAGTAGTTCGGACAGTTTCTCCTACGAGCAGTACTTC.

CDR3 DNA: TGTGCCAGCAGCTACCGGGAGCCACCCTACGAGCAGTACTTC. This codes for CASSYREPPYEQYF. The gene calls are TRBV5-4 and TRBJ2-7, with a tentative D call TRBD2 (6 bases). The CDR3 covers 14 residues. Trimming removed 3 bases from V and 2 bases from J, with 12 bases in between. CDR1 is SGHNT, CDR2 YYREEE, per germline (reference sequence).

This chain links TRBV18 with TRBJ2-1, with 14 bases lining up with TRBD2. The trim removed 3 bases at V and 6 bases at J, leaving 4 bases unmatched. The CDR3 loop spans 16 amino acids. Germline loops: CDR1 KGHSH, CDR2 LQKENI. For the CDR3, the DNA is TGTGCCAGCTCACCCGACGGACTAGCGGGAGGCAATGAGCAGTTCTTC. This codes for CASSPDGLAGGNEQFF.

This clone was picked up one time. CDR3 region: CASSLTSGSREQFF. CDR3 bases: TGCGCCAGCAGCCTGACTAGCGGGAGTCGGGAGCAGTTCTTC. V usage is TRBV5-1 and J usage is TRBJ2-1, with 12 nucleotides matching TRBD2. The CDR3 is 14 amino acids. After removal of 4 bases from V and 10 bases from J, the junction contained 6 bases not matched to a gene. From germline, CDR1 is SGHRS and CDR2 YFSETQ.

The chain carries TRBV19 and TRBJ1-2; a possible D gene is TRBD1 (6 bases). The germline CDR1 and CDR2 sequences are LNHDA and SQIVND (reference sequence). This CDR3 contains 12 residues. The ends were cut back, 9 bases at V and 4 bases at J, with 12 bases in the middle. The CDR3 DNA reads TGTGCCAGCCTGAACAGGGTCTATGGCTACACCTTC. It specifies CASLNRVYGYTF.

V is TRBV5-1 and J is TRBJ1-1; D is ambiguous. V lost 0 bases to trimming and J lost 1 base, with 4 bases between them. Germline V gene lookup returns CDR1 SGHRS and CDR2 YFSETQ. The CDR3 covers 13 residues. The DNA of the CDR3 is TGCGCCAGCAGCTTGGCGGGGAACACTGAAGCTTTCTTT. Translation gives CASSLAGNTEAFF. The entire variable domain, with the rest obtained from reference TRBV5-1 and TRBJ1-1, is as follows: KAGVTQTPRYLIKTRGQQVTLSCSPISGHRSVSWYQQTPGQGLQFLFEYFSETQRNKGNFPGRFSGRQFSNSRSEMNVSTLELGDSALYLCASSLAGNTEAFFGQGTRLTVV.

The chain combines TRBV18 with TRBJ2-2; no clear D. The CDR3 covers 12 residues. Germline V gives CDR1 KGHSH, CDR2 LQKENI. V lost 4 bases to trimming and J lost 7 bases, with 7 bases between them. The CDR3 protein is CASSLPGGELFF. The CDR3 DNA is TGTGCCAGCTCACTGCCGGGCGGGGAGCTGTTTTTT. Using reference TRBV18 and TRBJ2-2 for the parts outside the CDR3, the full variable domain is NAGVMQNPRHLVRRRGQEARLRCSPMKGHSHVYWYRQLPEEGLKFMVYLQKENIIDESGMPKERFSAEFPKEGPSILRIQQVVRGDSAAYFCASSLPGGELFFGEGSRLTVL.

The rearrangement joins TRBV7-9 to TRBJ2-5; D might be TRBD2 (5 bases). CDR1 is SEHNR, CDR2 FQNEAQ, per germline (reference sequence). With 1 base removed from V and 5 bases from J, the gap between germline ends came to 14 bases. This CDR3 has 15 residues. The CDR3 DNA sequence: TGTGCCAGCAGCTTAGGTGTGGGAGATCCGGAGACCCAGTACTTC. Protein sequence: CASSLGVGDPETQYF.

This chain joins TRBV18 and TRBJ2-7; 9 bases line up with TRBD2. J gave up 0 bases and V 6 bases, and 9 bases lay outside the gene matches. The CDR3 has 16 residues. Germline V lookup: CDR1 KGHSH, CDR2 LQKENI. The CDR3 DNA reads TGTGCCAGCTCTCCCTGGGCGGGAGGGAGCTCCTACGAGCAGTACTTC. This sequence encodes CASSPWAGGSSYEQYF.

J is TRBJ1-6 and V is TRBV30; the D gene is possibly TRBD1 (6 bases). The V gene's germline CDR1 is GTSNPN and CDR2 SVGIG (reference sequence). The CDR3 covers 15 residues. Trimming removed 0 bases at V and 9 bases at J, with 15 bases between. The CDR3 reads CAWSVSGGGGSPLHF. CDR3 nucleotides: TGTGCCTGGAGTGTATCGGGGGGCGGGGGTTCACCCCTCCACTTT. Full variable domain (rest looked up from reference TRBV30 and TRBJ1-6): SQTIHQWPATLVQPVGSPLSLECTVEGTSNPNLYWYRQAAGRGLQLLFYSVGIGQISSEVPQNLSASRPQDRQFILSSKKLLLSDSGFYLCAWSVSGGGGSPLHFGNGTRLTVT.

The gene calls are TRBV9 and TRBJ2-5; tentative D call: TRBD2 (5 bases). CDR3 size: 15 residues. With 4 bases removed from V and 5 bases from J, the gap between germline ends came to 18 bases. CDR1 and CDR2 from the germline V gene are SGDLS and YYNGEE. The CDR3 loop reads CASSPGERLGETQYF. DNA for the CDR3: TGTGCCAGCAGCCCCGGGGAGCGGTTGGGGGAGACCCAGTACTTC.

The V call is TRBV19, the J call TRBJ1-5; D uncertain. Germline V CDR1 and CDR2: LNHDA, SQIVND (reference sequence). Trimming took off 2 bases at V and 0 bases at J, with 14 bases between the two ends. The CDR3 is 17 residues long. The CDR3 is CASSITDFIYSNQPQHF. In DNA form, the CDR3 reads TGTGCCAGTAGTATAACAGATTTCATTTATAGCAATCAGCCCCAGCATTTT.

This clone was observed a single time. The V and J genes are TRBV4-1 and TRBJ1-6; D remains ambiguous. Trimming took off 7 bases at V and 4 bases at J, with 11 bases between the two ends. The CDR3 totals 14 residues. Germline CDR1 and CDR2: MGHRA and YSYEKL. The CDR3 protein is CASTDQTYNSPLHF. The DNA of the CDR3 is TGCGCCAGCACCGACCAGACTTATAATTCACCCCTCCACTTT.

This chain uses TRBV10-2 with TRBJ2-1; tentative D call: TRBD1 (6 bases). Trimming cost V 1 base and J 5 bases, with 12 bases left between them. Per germline, CDR1 WSHSY and CDR2 SAAADI. There are 15 residues in the CDR3. CDR3 nucleotide sequence: TGCGCCAGCAGTGAGTATCGGGCAGGGGACAATGAGCAGTTCTTC. Amino acids: CASSEYRAGDNEQFF.

The rearrangement links TRBV5-4 to TRBJ2-7; TRBD1 aligns across 8 bases. From germline, CDR1 is SGHNT and CDR2 YYREEE (reference sequence). There are 15 residues in the CDR3. Trimming removed 5 bases from V and 0 bases from J; junction bases left unmatched: 7. The CDR3 protein is CASRGSGQASYEQYF. The CDR3 DNA reads TGTGCCAGCAGGGGTTCGGGACAGGCCTCCTACGAGCAGTACTTC.

This clone was seen a few times. The rearrangement links TRBV27 to TRBJ1-4; D not resolved. CDR3 length: 14 residues. CDR1 and CDR2 (germline): MNHEY, SMNVEV (reference sequence). V was shortened by 3 bases and J by 0 bases, with 5 bases between the two germline ends. CDR3 loop: CASSFYATNEKLFF. The CDR3 DNA reads TGTGCCAGCAGTTTTTATGCAACTAATGAAAAACTGTTTTTT.

The chain carries TRBV11-2 and TRBJ1-4, with TRBD1 matching over 7 bases. Germline CDR1 reads SGHAT; CDR2 reads FQNNGV. This CDR3 is 15 amino acids long. V was pared by 3 bases and J by 5 bases, with 6 bases of the junction left unmatched. The CDR3 reads CASSFGTALNEKLFF. The CDR3 region has the DNA TGTGCCAGCAGCTTCGGGACAGCCCTAAATGAAAAACTGTTTTTT. The whole variable domain, remainder taken from reference TRBV11-2 and TRBJ1-4, is EAGVAQSPRYKIIEKRQSVAFWCNPISGHATLYWYQQILGQGPKLLIQFQNNGVVDDSQLPKDRFSAERLKGVDSTLKIQPAKLEDSAVYLCASSFGTALNEKLFFGSGTQLSVL.